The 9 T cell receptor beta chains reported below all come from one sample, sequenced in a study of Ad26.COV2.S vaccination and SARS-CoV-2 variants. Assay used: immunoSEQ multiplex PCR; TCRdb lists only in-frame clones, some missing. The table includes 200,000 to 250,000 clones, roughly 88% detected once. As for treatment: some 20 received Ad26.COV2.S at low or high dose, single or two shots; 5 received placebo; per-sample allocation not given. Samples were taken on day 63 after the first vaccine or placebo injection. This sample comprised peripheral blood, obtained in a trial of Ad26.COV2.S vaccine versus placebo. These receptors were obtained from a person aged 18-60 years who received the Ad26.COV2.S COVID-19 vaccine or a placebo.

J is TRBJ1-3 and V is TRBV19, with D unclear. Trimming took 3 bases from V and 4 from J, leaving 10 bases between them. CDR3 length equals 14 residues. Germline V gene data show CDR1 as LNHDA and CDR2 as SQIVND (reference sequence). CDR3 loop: CASSMVFTGNTIYF. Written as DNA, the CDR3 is TGTGCCAGTAGTATGGTTTTCACAGGAAACACCATATATTTT.

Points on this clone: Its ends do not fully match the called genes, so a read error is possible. DNA for the CDR3: TGTGCTAGCAGCTCGGGACAGGGGGCCGAGACCCAGTACTTC. This codes for CASSSGQGAETQYF. This rearrangement joins TRBV7-7 to TRBJ2-5, with 12 bases identical to TRBD1. This CDR3 has 14 amino acids. The germline CDR1 and CDR2 sequences are SSHAT and FNYEAQ (reference sequence).

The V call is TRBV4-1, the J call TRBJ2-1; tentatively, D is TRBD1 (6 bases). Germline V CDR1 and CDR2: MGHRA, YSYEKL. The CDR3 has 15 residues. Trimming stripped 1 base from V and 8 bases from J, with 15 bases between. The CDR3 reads CASSQGGPGLDEQFF. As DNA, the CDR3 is TGCGCCAGCAGCCAAGGGGGGCCAGGTCTGGATGAGCAGTTCTTC.

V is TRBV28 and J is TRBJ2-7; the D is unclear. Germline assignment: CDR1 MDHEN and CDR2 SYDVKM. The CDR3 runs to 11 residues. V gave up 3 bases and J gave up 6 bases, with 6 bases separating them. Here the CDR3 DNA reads TGTGCCAGCAGTTTGGGTTCCGAGCAGTACTTC. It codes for CASSLGSEQYF.

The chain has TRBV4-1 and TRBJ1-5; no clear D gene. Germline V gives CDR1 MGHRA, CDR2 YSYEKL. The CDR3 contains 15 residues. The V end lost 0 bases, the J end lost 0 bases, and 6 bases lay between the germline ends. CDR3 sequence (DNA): TGCGCCAGCAGCCAAGAAGTTATTAGCAATCAGCCCCAGCATTTT. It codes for CASSQEVISNQPQHF.

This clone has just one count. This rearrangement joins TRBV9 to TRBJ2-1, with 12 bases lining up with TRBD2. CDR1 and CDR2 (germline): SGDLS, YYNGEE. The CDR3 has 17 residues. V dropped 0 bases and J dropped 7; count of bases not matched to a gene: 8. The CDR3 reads CASSVGTSGTGLNEQFF. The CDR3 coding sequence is TGTGCCAGCAGCGTAGGGACTAGCGGGACTGGGTTGAATGAGCAGTTCTTC. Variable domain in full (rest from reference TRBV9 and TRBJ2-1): DSGVTQTPKHLITATGQRVTLRCSPRSGDLSVYWYQQSLDQGLQFLIQYYNGEERAKGNILERFSAQQFPDLHSELNLSSLELGDSALYFCASSVGTSGTGLNEQFFGPGTRLTVL.

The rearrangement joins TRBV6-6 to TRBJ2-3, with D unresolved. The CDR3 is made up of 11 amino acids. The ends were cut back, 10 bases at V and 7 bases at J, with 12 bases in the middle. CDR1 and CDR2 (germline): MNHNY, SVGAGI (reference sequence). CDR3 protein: CATASPNTQYF. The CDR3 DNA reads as TGTGCCACCGCAAGCCCAAATACGCAGTATTTT.

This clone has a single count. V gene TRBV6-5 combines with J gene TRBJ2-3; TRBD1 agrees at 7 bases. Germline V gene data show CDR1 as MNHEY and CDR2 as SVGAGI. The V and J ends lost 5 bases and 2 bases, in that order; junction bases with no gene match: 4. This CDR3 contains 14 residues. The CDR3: CASSPGQSTDTQYF. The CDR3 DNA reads TGTGCCAGCAGTCCGGGACAGTCCACAGATACGCAGTATTTT.

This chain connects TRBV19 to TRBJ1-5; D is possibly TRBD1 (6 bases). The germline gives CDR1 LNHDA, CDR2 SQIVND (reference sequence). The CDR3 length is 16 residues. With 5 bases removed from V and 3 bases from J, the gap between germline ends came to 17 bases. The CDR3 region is CASSVLLDSLNQPQHF. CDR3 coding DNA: TGTGCCAGTAGTGTCCTCCTGGACAGCCTCAATCAGCCCCAGCATTTT.